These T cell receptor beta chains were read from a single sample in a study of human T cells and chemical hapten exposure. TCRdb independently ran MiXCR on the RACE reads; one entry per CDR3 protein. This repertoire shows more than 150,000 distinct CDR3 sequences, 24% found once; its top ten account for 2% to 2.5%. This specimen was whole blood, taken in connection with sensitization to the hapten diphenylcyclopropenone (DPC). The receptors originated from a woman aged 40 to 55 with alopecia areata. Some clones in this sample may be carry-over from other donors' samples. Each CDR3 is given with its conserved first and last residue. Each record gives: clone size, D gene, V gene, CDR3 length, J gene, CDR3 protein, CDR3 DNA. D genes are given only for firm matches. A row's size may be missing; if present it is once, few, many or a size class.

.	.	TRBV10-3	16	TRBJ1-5	CAISESVGGSNQPQHF	TGTGCCATCAGTGAGTCCGTCGGGGGTAGCAATCAGCCCCAGCATTTT
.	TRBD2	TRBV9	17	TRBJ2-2	CASSVGGGLAGAGELFF	TGTGCCAGCAGCGTAGGGGGGGGACTAGCGGGCGCCGGGGAGCTGTTTTTT
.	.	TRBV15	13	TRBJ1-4	CATSREDRRKLFF	TGTGCCACCAGCAGAGAAGACAGGAGAAAACTGTTTTTT
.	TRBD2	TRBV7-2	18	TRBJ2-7	CASSPNPPLLAGGHEQYF	TGTGCCAGCAGCCCGAACCCCCCCCTACTAGCGGGAGGTCACGAGCAGTACTTC
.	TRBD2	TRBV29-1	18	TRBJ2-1	CSVGTLPGTSGHYNEQFF	TGCAGCGTTGGCACCCTTCCCGGGACTAGCGGGCACTACAATGAGCAGTTCTTC
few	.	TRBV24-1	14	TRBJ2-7	CATGLSERPYEQYF	TGTGCCACCGGACTTAGCGAGCGCCCCTACGAGCAGTACTTC
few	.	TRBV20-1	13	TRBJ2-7	CSALDKPLYEQYF	TGCAGTGCCCTGGACAAACCACTCTACGAGCAGTACTTC
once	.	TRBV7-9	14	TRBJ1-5	CASSLAPGNQPQHF	TGTGCCAGCAGCTTAGCCCCAGGGAATCAGCCCCAGCATTTT
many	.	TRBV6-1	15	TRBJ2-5	CASSGRALSQGAQYF	TGTGCCAGCAGTGGCAGGGCCCTGTCCCAAGGGGCCCAGTACTTC
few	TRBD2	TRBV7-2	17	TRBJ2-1	CASSLAGLAGGSIEQFF	TGTGCCAGCAGCTTAGCGGGACTAGCGGGAGGGTCGATTGAGCAGTTCTTC
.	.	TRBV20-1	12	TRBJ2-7	CSARTASYEQYF	TGCAGTGCTAGGACAGCCTCCTACGAGCAGTACTTC
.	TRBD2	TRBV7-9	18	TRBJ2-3	CASSLDRGLAVLTDTQYF	TGTGCCAGCAGCTTAGACCGCGGACTAGCTGTCCTCACAGATACGCAGTATTTT
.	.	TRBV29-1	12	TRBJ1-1	CSVEGGRARAFF	TGCAGCGTTGAAGGGGGACGAGCGAGAGCTTTCTTT
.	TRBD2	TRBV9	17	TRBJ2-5	CASSVGTSPRGRETQYF	TGTGCCAGCAGCGTGGGGACTAGCCCCAGGGGGAGAGAGACCCAGTACTTC
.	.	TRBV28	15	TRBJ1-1	CASSKTGTRAFEAFF	TGTGCCAGCAGTAAAACCGGGACCAGGGCCTTTGAAGCTTTCTTT
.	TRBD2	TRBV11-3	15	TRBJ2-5	CASSPGRELEETQYF	TGTGCCAGCAGCCCAGGGCGGGAGCTCGAAGAGACCCAGTACTTC
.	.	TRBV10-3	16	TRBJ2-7	CAISAGAGTSTYEQYF	TGTGCCATCAGTGCCGGAGCCGGGACCTCCACCTACGAGCAGTACTTC
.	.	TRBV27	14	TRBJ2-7	CASSLNYQSTEQYF	TGTGCCAGCAGTTTAAATTACCAGAGTACGGAGCAGTACTTC
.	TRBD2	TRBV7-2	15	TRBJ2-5	CASSLREGRWETQYF	TGTGCCAGCAGCTTGCGGGAGGGCCGGTGGGAGACCCAGTACTTC
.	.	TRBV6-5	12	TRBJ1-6	CASRAGNSPLHF	TGTGCCAGCCGGGCGGGTAATTCACCCCTCCACTTT
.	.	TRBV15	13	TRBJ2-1	CATSRGQGNEQFF	TGTGCCACCAGCAGAGGTCAGGGCAATGAGCAGTTCTTC
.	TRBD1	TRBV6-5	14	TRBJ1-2	CASSYLTGGLGYTF	TGTGCCAGCAGTTACTTAACAGGGGGACTCGGCTACACCTTC
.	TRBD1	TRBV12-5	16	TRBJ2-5	CASGPGQGNYQETQYF	TGTGCTAGTGGGCCAGGACAGGGGAACTACCAAGAGACCCAGTACTTC
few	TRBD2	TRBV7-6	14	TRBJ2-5	CASSSTSGVETQYF	TGTGCCAGCAGCTCGACTAGCGGGGTAGAGACCCAGTACTTC
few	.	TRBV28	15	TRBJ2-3	CASSFNRGATDTQYF	TGTGCCAGCAGTTTTAACCGGGGCGCCACAGATACGCAGTATTTT
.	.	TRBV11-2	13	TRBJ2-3	CASSLDLTRTQYF	TGTGCCAGCAGCTTAGACCTGACTAGAACGCAGTATTTT
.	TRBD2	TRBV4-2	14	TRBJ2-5	CASSQDPGGETQYF	TGTGCCAGCAGCCAAGATCCGGGAGGAGAGACCCAGTACTTC